Listed below are T cell receptor beta chains from one sample, sequenced in a study of T cell repertoires in cytomegalovirus infection. The antigens these receptors bind are not known. TCRdb itself ran the reads through MiXCR, one entry per CDR3 protein. The sample has 300,000 to 400,000 distinct CDR3 sequences, roughly 25% seen once. The source was cultured PBMCs, collected from culture after CMV antigen stimulation. These receptors were obtained from a human donor in good health (CMV status not recorded). Some clones in this sample may be carry-over from other donors' samples. Both conserved end residues are part of each CDR3. D genes are given only for firm matches. Clone size, where shown, is once, few, many, or a class for clones that have expanded.

cdr3_nt cdr3_aa cdr3_length j_call d_call clone_size v_call
TGTGCCAGCAGCTTAGTGGGGGACTACGAGCAGTACTTC CASSLVGDYEQYF 13 TRBJ2-7 . . TRBV7-9
TGTGCCTGGACCGGGACGGGACGGAGCAATCAGCCCCAGCATTTT CAWTGTGRSNQPQHF 15 TRBJ1-5 . many TRBV30
TGTGCCATCAGGGCCCTTAGCGGCAACTACACAGATACGCAGTATTTT CAIRALSGNYTDTQYF 16 TRBJ2-3 . . TRBV10-3
TGTGCCAGCAGCTCCTCAGGGGGCAGGCAAGAGACCCAGTACTTC CASSSSGGRQETQYF 15 TRBJ2-5 TRBD1 many TRBV7-2
TGTGCCAGCAGCTTGAGGGCGGGAGCCACAGATACGCAGTATTTT CASSLRAGATDTQYF 15 TRBJ2-3 TRBD2 . TRBV11-3
TGTGCCAGCAGCCGGACAGGGACGAACACTGAAGCTTTCTTT CASSRTGTNTEAFF 14 TRBJ1-1 TRBD1 many TRBV7-3
TGTGCCAGTAGTATAGACGAGCTATCCAATGAGCAGTTCTTC CASSIDELSNEQFF 14 TRBJ2-1 . few TRBV19
TGTGCCAGCAGCCCAAGGGGGTATTCAGCGGGAGGCTCGGGGGAGCTGTTTTTT CASSPRGYSAGGSGELFF 18 TRBJ2-2 TRBD2 many TRBV7-2
TGTGCCAGCAGGGGGATGAATAGCAATCAGCCCCAGCATTTT CASRGMNSNQPQHF 14 TRBJ1-5 . . TRBV6-1
TGTGCCAGCAGCTTCGCGGAGACAGGGTACACCGGGGAGCTGTTTTTT CASSFAETGYTGELFF 16 TRBJ2-2 TRBD1 many TRBV11-1
TGCGCCAGCAGCCAATCGACAGGGCGAAAGAACACTGAAGCTTTCTTT CASSQSTGRKNTEAFF 16 TRBJ1-1 TRBD1 . TRBV4-1
TGCGCCAGCAGCTTGGAACGTAGTGGGACTAGCCGACATACGCAGTATTTT CASSLERSGTSRHTQYF 17 TRBJ2-3 TRBD2 . TRBV5-1
TGTGCCAGCAGCGCCCTGGGGGGGTTCTATGGCTACACCTTC CASSALGGFYGYTF 14 TRBJ1-2 . many TRBV9
TGTGCCAGCAGCTTTGAGAACACTGAAGCTTTCTTT CASSFENTEAFF 12 TRBJ1-1 . few TRBV7-9
TGTGCCAGCAGTGATACAGGGGGCAAGGGCTACACCTTC CASSDTGGKGYTF 13 TRBJ1-2 TRBD1 . TRBV25-1
TGTGCCAGCAGGCTCCGGGACTCTGGCTACACCTTC CASRLRDSGYTF 12 TRBJ1-2 . few TRBV12-3/TRBV12-4
TGTGCCAGCAGCCGGGATGACCAGGGGAGGAAGCAGTACTTC CASSRDDQGRKQYF 14 TRBJ2-7 . medium-sized TRBV7-9
TGCAGCGTTGATCTAGCGGGAGCGGGTGAGCAGTACTTC CSVDLAGAGEQYF 13 TRBJ2-7 TRBD2 once TRBV29-1
TGTGCCAGTAGTATACTAGTCGGGGGTCAGAACAATGAGCAGTTCTTC CASSILVGGQNNEQFF 16 TRBJ2-1 . many TRBV19
TGTGCCAGCAGTTACTCCAGCCAGACGGGGCAGTACTTC CASSYSSQTGQYF 13 TRBJ2-7 . once TRBV6-2/TRBV6-3
TGTGCCAGCAGCTTAGTTCTCGGGCGGGGATACAATGAGCAGTTCTTC CASSLVLGRGYNEQFF 16 TRBJ2-1 . few TRBV7-6
TGTGCCAGCAGTGAAATGCAGGGACTAAATTCACCCCTCCACTTT CASSEMQGLNSPLHF 15 TRBJ1-6 . few TRBV6-1
TGTGCCAGCAGCCCATCCGGACTAGCGGGAGTTCCGGGTGAGCAGTTCTTC CASSPSGLAGVPGEQFF 17 TRBJ2-1 TRBD2 many TRBV12-3/TRBV12-4
TGTGCCAGCAGCTTATCATCTTGGACTAGCGTCTACAATGAGCAGTTCTTC CASSLSSWTSVYNEQFF 17 TRBJ2-1 TRBD2 few TRBV11-3
TGTGCCAGTAGTATAGATCTGGCTAGGGGGCGGGAGCAGTTCTTC CASSIDLARGREQFF 15 TRBJ2-1 TRBD1 many TRBV19
TGTGCCAGCAGCCAAGGGGTGGGCCGCAGACCGGGACTTAAAGAGACCCAGTACTTC CASSQGVGRRPGLKETQYF 19 TRBJ2-5 . . TRBV14
TGTGCCAGCAGTCCGTCCATTCAAGTAGGCTACACCTTC CASSPSIQVGYTF 13 TRBJ1-2 . . TRBV12-3/TRBV12-4
TGTGCCAGCAGCTTAGTGACTAGCGGTCTGGCCAAAAACATTCAGTACTTC CASSLVTSGLAKNIQYF 17 TRBJ2-4 TRBD2 many TRBV7-9
TGTGCCAGCAGCTTTTCGGACGGGGAAGAGACCCAGTACTTC CASSFSDGEETQYF 14 TRBJ2-5 . medium-sized TRBV7-9
TGTGCCACCAGTACCTTGACTAGTGATGTGGAGACCCAGTACTTC CATSTLTSDVETQYF 15 TRBJ2-5 . . TRBV24-1
TGTGCCAGCAGTCTCGACAGCCCCAATTCACCCCTCCACTTT CASSLDSPNSPLHF 14 TRBJ1-6 . . TRBV6-5
TGTGCCAGCAGCTTGATGACGGATACGCAGTATTTT CASSLMTDTQYF 12 TRBJ2-3 . many TRBV7-2
TGTGCCAGCAGCCGAGATAGGGGGGTGGATACGCAGTATTTT CASSRDRGVDTQYF 14 TRBJ2-3 . many TRBV7-2
TGTGCCAGCAGCTTAGGGGTCGGATGGAACACTGAAGCTTTCTTT CASSLGVGWNTEAFF 15 TRBJ1-1 . many TRBV7-6
TGTGCCAGCAGCCTGACAGGGGGCGGAGAGACCCAGTACTTC CASSLTGGGETQYF 14 TRBJ2-5 TRBD1 many TRBV7-2
TGTGCCAGCAGTCAACGGACAGGGCTCAATAGCAATCAGCCCCAGCATTTT CASSQRTGLNSNQPQHF 17 TRBJ1-5 TRBD1 few TRBV12-3/TRBV12-4
TGTGCCAGCTCACCACCGGAGGGGGCCACTAACACCGGGGAGCTGTTTTTT CASSPPEGATNTGELFF 17 TRBJ2-2 . . TRBV18
TGTGCCAGCTCACCACTTTTCAGAACGGGGATCATCACTAGCACAGATACGCAGTATTTT CASSPLFRTGIITSTDTQYF 20 TRBJ2-3 . . TRBV18
TGTGCCAGTAGATTGTCGGTAGGGATCGCAGATACGCAGTATTTT CASRLSVGIADTQYF 15 TRBJ2-3 . . TRBV19
TGTGCCAGCAGCCCAAGGGCCACTGAAGCTTTCTTT CASSPRATEAFF 12 TRBJ1-1 . many TRBV7-3
TGTGCCAGCTCACTGCGACAGGGTTCTGGAAACACCATATATTTT CASSLRQGSGNTIYF 15 TRBJ1-3 TRBD1 . TRBV18
TGTGCCAGCAGCTCGAACTTAAGACGATTCGGCGCCCTCCAGTACTTC CASSSNLRRFGALQYF 16 TRBJ2-5 . many TRBV7-9
TGTGCCAGCACCACGAACAGGGTCTCCTACAATGAGCAGTTCTTC CASTTNRVSYNEQFF 15 TRBJ2-1 . many TRBV7-2
TGTGCCAGCAGCCGGGACGAAGGGTACGAGCAGTACTTC CASSRDEGYEQYF 13 TRBJ2-7 . . TRBV7-6
TGTGCCAGCAGGGTGGGGGCCAACAATCAGCCCCAGCATTTT CASRVGANNQPQHF 14 TRBJ1-5 . few TRBV12-3/TRBV12-4
TGTGCCAGCAGTTACCCACCGGGACTAGCGGGACTTCAAGAGACCCAGTACTTC CASSYPPGLAGLQETQYF 18 TRBJ2-5 TRBD2 many TRBV6-2/TRBV6-3
TGTGCCAGCAGCCAACTCAGGATGATGACAGATACGCAGTATTTT CASSQLRMMTDTQYF 15 TRBJ2-3 . . TRBV7-8
TGTGCCAGTAGAACTAGCGGAGGGAGCACAGATACGCAGTATTTT CASRTSGGSTDTQYF 15 TRBJ2-3 TRBD2 . TRBV19
TGTGCTAGTGGTTTGCCCGGACTAGCGGGAGGGGATGAGCAGTTCTTC CASGLPGLAGGDEQFF 16 TRBJ2-1 TRBD2 . TRBV12-5
TGTGCCAGCAGTTTACTGGGGCTTCAGAACACTGAAGCTTTCTTT CASSLLGLQNTEAFF 15 TRBJ1-1 . . TRBV28
TGTGCCACCAGTGATTATGGGTACCAAGAGACCCAGTACTTC CATSDYGYQETQYF 14 TRBJ2-5 . few TRBV24-1
TGTGCCAGCAGCTTATTCATGGGGGGCGGTGGTGAAAAACTGTTTTTT CASSLFMGGGGEKLFF 16 TRBJ1-4 . few TRBV11-3
TGTGCCAGCAGCCCACCCCGGTCCCAAACCTCTTACGTAGAGGAGCAGTACTTC CASSPPRSQTSYVEEQYF 18 TRBJ2-7 . . TRBV6-1
TGTGCCAGTAGTATAGTCGTAGGGACGACCAACTTGAACACTGAAGCTTTCTTT CASSIVVGTTNLNTEAFF 18 TRBJ1-1 . few TRBV19
TGTGCCAGCAGTTACCACGGGACTACCAATGAGCAGTTCTTC CASSYHGTTNEQFF 14 TRBJ2-1 TRBD2 few TRBV6-6
TGCAGTGCTCCGGGACAGGGGGCCGGTCAGCCCCAGCATTTT CSAPGQGAGQPQHF 14 TRBJ1-5 TRBD1 few TRBV20-1
TGTGCCAGCAGCTTATTCGAGCAGGGAATTTCTAGTTCACCCCTCCACTTT CASSLFEQGISSSPLHF 17 TRBJ1-6 . many TRBV7-2
TGTGCCAGTAGTATTTACTTCGGGGAGACCCAGTACTTC CASSIYFGETQYF 13 TRBJ2-5 . . TRBV19
TGTGCCAGTAGCCGAACCGGGACTAGCGGGAGGTACGAGCAGTACTTC CASSRTGTSGRYEQYF 16 TRBJ2-7 TRBD2 few TRBV19